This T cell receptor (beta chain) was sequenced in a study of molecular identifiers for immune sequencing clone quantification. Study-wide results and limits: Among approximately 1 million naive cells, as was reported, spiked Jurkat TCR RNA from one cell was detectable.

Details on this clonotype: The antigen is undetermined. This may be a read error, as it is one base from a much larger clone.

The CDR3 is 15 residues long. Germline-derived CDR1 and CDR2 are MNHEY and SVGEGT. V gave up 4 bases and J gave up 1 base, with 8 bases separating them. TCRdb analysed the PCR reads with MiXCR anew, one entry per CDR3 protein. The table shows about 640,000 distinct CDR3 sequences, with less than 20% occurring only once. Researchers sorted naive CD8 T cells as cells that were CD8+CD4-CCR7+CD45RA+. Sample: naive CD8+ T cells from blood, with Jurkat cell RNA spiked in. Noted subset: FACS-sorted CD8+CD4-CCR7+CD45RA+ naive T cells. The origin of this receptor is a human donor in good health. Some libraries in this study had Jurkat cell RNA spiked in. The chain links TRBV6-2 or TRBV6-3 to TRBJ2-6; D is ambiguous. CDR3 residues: CASSSSGSGANVLTF. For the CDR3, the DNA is TGTGCCAGCAGTTCCTCCGGGTCTGGGGCCAACGTCCTGACTTTC.